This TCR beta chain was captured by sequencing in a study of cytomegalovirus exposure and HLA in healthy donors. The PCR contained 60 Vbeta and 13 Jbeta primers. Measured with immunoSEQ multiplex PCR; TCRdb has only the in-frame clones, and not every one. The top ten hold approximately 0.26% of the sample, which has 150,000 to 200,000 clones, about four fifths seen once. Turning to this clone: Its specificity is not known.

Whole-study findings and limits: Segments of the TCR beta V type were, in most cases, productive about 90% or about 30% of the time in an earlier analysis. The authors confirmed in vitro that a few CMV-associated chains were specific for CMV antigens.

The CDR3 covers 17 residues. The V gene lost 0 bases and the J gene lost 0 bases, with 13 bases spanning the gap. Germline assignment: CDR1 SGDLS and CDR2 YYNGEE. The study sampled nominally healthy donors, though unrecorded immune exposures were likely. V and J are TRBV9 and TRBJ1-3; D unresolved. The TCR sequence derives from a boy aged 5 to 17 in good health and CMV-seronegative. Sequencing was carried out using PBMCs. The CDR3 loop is CASSVGIVPSSGNTIYF. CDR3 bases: TGTGCCAGCAGCGTAGGTATTGTCCCTAGCTCTGGAAACACCATATATTTT.